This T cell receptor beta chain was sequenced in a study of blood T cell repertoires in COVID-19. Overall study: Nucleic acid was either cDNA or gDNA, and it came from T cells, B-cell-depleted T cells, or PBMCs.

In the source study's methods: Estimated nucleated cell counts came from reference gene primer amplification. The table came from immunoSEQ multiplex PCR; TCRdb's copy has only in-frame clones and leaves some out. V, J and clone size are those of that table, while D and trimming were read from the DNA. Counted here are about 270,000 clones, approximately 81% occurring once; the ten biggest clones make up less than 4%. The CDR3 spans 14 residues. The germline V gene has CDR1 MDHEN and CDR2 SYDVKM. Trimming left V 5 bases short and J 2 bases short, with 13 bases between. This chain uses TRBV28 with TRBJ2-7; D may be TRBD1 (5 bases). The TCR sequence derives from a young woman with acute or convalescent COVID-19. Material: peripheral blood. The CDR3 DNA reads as TGTGCCAGCAGTCTCAGGGCTGGGGCCTACGAGCAGTACTTC. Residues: CASSLRAGAYEQYF.